The 20 T cell receptor beta chains reported below all come from one sample, sequenced in a study of post-analysis software for immune sequencing data. The TCR beta cDNA libraries carried unique molecular identifiers. TCRdb reanalysed the PCR reads using MiXCR and keeps one entry per CDR3 protein. The data hold roughly 730,000 distinct CDR3 sequences, with about 32% observed a single time. Study conclusions and caveats: Roughly five TRBV segments were significantly more frequent in patients than in controls. TRBV5-6, TRBV5-1 and TRBV20-1 were among these segments.

For these TCRs, the target antigens are not known. Material for sequencing was blood. These receptors originate from a girl aged 5-17 years with multiple sclerosis.

This clonotype has just a few counts. The chain joins TRBV12-3 or TRBV12-4 to TRBJ2-5, with 9 bases identical to TRBD1. This CDR3 is 14 amino acids long. Losses at the gene ends were 5 bases for V and 4 bases for J; bases not matched to a gene: 5. CDR3 bases: TGTGCCAGCAGTCTCGTGACAGGGGGAGAGACCCAGTACTTC. Amino acid sequence: CASSLVTGGETQYF.

The CDR3 DNA reads TGCAGTGCTGAGGGACTAGCGGAAAACACCGGGGAGCTGTTTTTT. Its translation: CSAEGLAENTGELFF. The gene calls are TRBV20-1 and TRBJ2-2, with 11 positions matching TRBD2. Germline loops: CDR1 DFQATT, CDR2 SNEGSKA (reference sequence). V was pared by 5 bases and J by 2 bases, with 4 bases of the junction left unmatched. The CDR3 runs to 15 residues.

V gene TRBV7-8 combines with J gene TRBJ2-1; D ambiguous. Trimming took off 0 bases at V and 5 bases at J, with 8 bases between the two ends. The CDR3 runs 14 residues. Germline CDR1 is SGHVS and CDR2 is FQNEAQ. CDR3 sequence: CASSLALGNNEQFF. CDR3 DNA sequence: TGTGCCAGCAGCTTAGCCCTAGGGAACAATGAGCAGTTCTTC.

This clonotype was detected only a few times. The rearrangement links TRBV7-2 to TRBJ2-7; the match to TRBD1 covers 8 bases. The CDR3 runs to 15 residues. With V trimmed by 1 base and J by 6 bases, 8 bases remained unmatched. Germline V gene data show CDR1 as SGHTA and CDR2 as FQGNSA. CDR3 residues: CASSLGQGARGEQYF. As DNA, the CDR3 is TGTGCCAGCAGCTTAGGGCAGGGGGCGCGTGGCGAGCAGTACTTC.

This clonotype was detected many times. V is TRBV6-5 and J is TRBJ2-1; TRBD1 matches at 8 bases. The CDR3 has 12 amino acids. Losses at the gene ends were 5 bases for V and 6 bases for J; bases not matched to a gene: 0. Germline V gene sequence: CDR1 MNHEY, CDR2 SVGAGI. CDR3 loop: CASSTGGNEQFF. In nucleotides, the CDR3 is TGTGCCAGCAGTACAGGGGGCAATGAGCAGTTCTTC.

This clonotype was seen more than once but under ten times. At one boundary the junction diverges from the germline segment, which might be a read error. This sequence joins TRBV6-6 and TRBJ2-1; no clear D. The CDR3 contains 11 residues. CDR1 is MNHNY, CDR2 SVGAGI, per germline (reference sequence). CDR3 DNA: TGTGCCGGCAGCCCCACCTCCCGGCCGTTCTTC. Amino acids: CAGSPTSRPFF.

This chain uses TRBV3-1 with TRBJ2-5; 8 nucleotides align to TRBD2. V shed 1 base, J shed 0 bases, and the junction held 7 bases outside the gene matches. The CDR3 runs 17 residues. Per germline, CDR1 LGHDT and CDR2 YNNKEL (reference sequence). The CDR3 spells CASSQVGAGVYQETQYF. In nucleotides, the CDR3 is TGTGCCAGCAGCCAAGTGGGAGCGGGGGTGTACCAAGAGACCCAGTACTTC.

The chain is built from TRBV15 and TRBJ2-6, with D possibly being TRBD1 or TRBD2 (5 bases each). Germline V CDR1 and CDR2: LNHNV, YYDKDF (reference sequence). CDR3 size: 15 residues. V was shortened by 7 bases and J by 8 bases, with 18 bases between the two germline ends. The CDR3 loop reads CATTRDDERTNVLTF. The CDR3 DNA follows: TGTGCCACCACCCGGGACGATGAACGGACCAACGTCCTGACTTTC.

Comment on this clonotype: Possible read error: a much larger clone is one base away. The V gene is TRBV12-3 or TRBV12-4, the J gene TRBJ2-3; perhaps TRBD1 as D (5 bases). The CDR3 loop spans 15 amino acids. The CDR3 region is CASSLETQGTDTEYF. The DNA of the CDR3 is TGTGCCAGCAGTTTAGAGACCCAGGGAACAGATACGGAGTATTTT.

The rearrangement uses TRBV29-1 and TRBJ1-1, with unresolved D. The V gene lost 4 bases and the J gene lost 6 bases, with 9 bases spanning the gap. The CDR3 length is 11 residues. Germline lookup yields CDR1 SQVTM and CDR2 ANQGSEA. The CDR3 region is CSVAPRSEAFF. The CDR3 DNA follows: TGCAGCGTTGCGCCGAGGTCTGAAGCTTTCTTT.

This rearrangement joins TRBV7-8 to TRBJ2-1, with D possibly matching TRBD1 (7 bases). Per germline, CDR1 SGHVS and CDR2 FQNEAQ. Trimming left V 5 bases short and J 4 bases short, with 12 bases between. The CDR3 length is 14 residues. DNA of the CDR3: TGTGCCAGCAGCACAGGGGACTTTTACAATGAGCAGTTCTTC. Translated, it gives CASSTGDFYNEQFF.

Only one count was recorded for this clonotype. Since the CDR3 does not end with the conserved phenylalanine or tryptophan, this likely comes from a read error. CDR3: CASSLYRQLGDTQYL. The CDR3 region has the DNA TGTGCCAGCAGCTTATATCGCCAGTTGGGGGATACGCAGTATTTG. V is TRBV11-2 and J is TRBJ2-3; D is uncertain. V lost 2 bases and J 6 bases, leaving 15 bases between the germline ends. CDR3 length: 15 amino acids. CDR1 is SGHAT and CDR2 is FQNNGV in the germline V gene.

This clonotype was picked up a small number of times. This chain joins TRBV20-1 and TRBJ2-6; D gene unclear. The germline CDR1 and CDR2 sequences are DFQATT and SNEGSKA (reference sequence). Deletions cut 0 bases from V and 1 base from J, with 4 bases between. This CDR3 is built from 14 residues. Here the CDR3 reads CSARDFSGANVLTF. DNA of the CDR3: TGCAGTGCTAGAGACTTTTCTGGGGCCAACGTCCTGACTTTC.

The chain links TRBV29-1 to TRBJ1-2, with D possibly matching TRBD1 (5 bases). There are 15 residues in the CDR3. Germline-derived CDR1 and CDR2 are SQVTM and ANQGSEA. Trimming removed 7 bases from V and 7 bases from J, with 25 bases in between. The CDR3 here is CSAGPLDKGQPGYTF. The CDR3 nucleotides are TGCAGCGCCGGCCCTCTAGACAAGGGGCAGCCTGGCTACACCTTC.

There are many counts of this clonotype. The chain uses TRBV5-5 and TRBJ2-1; 8 nucleotides line up with TRBD1. Germline V gene sequence: CDR1 SGHKS, CDR2 YYEKEE (reference sequence). V was clipped by 3 bases and J by 4 bases; unmatched bases: 3. There are 14 residues in the CDR3. The CDR3 reads CASSSTGGYNEQFF. DNA of the CDR3: TGTGCCAGCAGCTCCACAGGGGGATACAATGAGCAGTTCTTC.

In the case of this clonotype: The junction differs from germline at one of its ends, possibly a read error. V is TRBV2 and J is TRBJ1-1; D remains ambiguous. The CDR3 contains 14 residues. Germline lookup yields CDR1 SNHLY and CDR2 FYNNEI. The CDR3 bases are TGTGTCAGCCTCACCCGACCGGGTAGGACTGAAGCTTTCTTT. Amino acid sequence: CVSLTRPGRTEAFF. Complete variable domain (other parts from reference TRBV2 and TRBJ1-1): EPEVTQTPSHQVTQMGQEVILRCVPISNHLYFYWYRQILGQKVEFLVSFYNNEISEKSEIFDDQFSVERPDGSNFTLKIRSTKLEDSAMYFCVSLTRPGRTEAFFGQGTRLTVV.

This clonotype was picked up a small number of times. CDR3 region: CASCSLGTDTQYF. DNA of the CDR3: TGTGCCAGCTGTTCTTTGGGGACAGATACGCAGTATTTT. The gene calls are TRBV6-5 and TRBJ2-3; D remains unclear. Germline V lookup: CDR1 MNHEY, CDR2 SVGAGI. The V end was cut by 8 bases, the J end by 3 bases, with 12 bases between. The CDR3 length is 13 residues.

Only a few counts were recorded for this clonotype. The rearrangement links TRBV6-4 to TRBJ2-3; possible D gene TRBD1, 6 bases. V dropped 3 bases and J dropped 0 bases, with 10 bases sitting between them. This CDR3 region has 15 residues. Germline loops: CDR1 MRHNA, CDR2 SNTAGT. CDR3 loop: CASSETGVSTDTQYF. The CDR3 DNA reads as TGTGCCAGCAGTGAGACAGGAGTTAGCACAGATACGCAGTATTTT.

In this sample, this clonotype turned up a few times. The V call is TRBV7-8, the J call TRBJ2-5; D is tentatively TRBD1 or TRBD2 (6 bases each). V lost 5 bases and J lost 4, with 14 bases in between. Germline V CDR1 and CDR2: SGHVS, FQNEAQ. The CDR3 totals 14 residues. The CDR3 DNA is TGTGCCAGCAGCGCTGACAGGAGGGGAGAGACCCAGTACTTC. It yields the protein CASSADRRGETQYF.

This clonotype was counted a few times. V gene TRBV19 combines with J gene TRBJ1-5; D gene uncertain. Between the trimmed V and J ends, which lost 1 base and 1 base, there was a span of 5 bases. CDR3 length equals 14 residues. The germline V gene encodes CDR1 LNHDA and CDR2 SQIVND (reference sequence). CDR3 DNA sequence: TGTGCCAGTAGTATAGTAGGGAGCAATCAGCCCCAGCATTTT. Translation: CASSIVGSNQPQHF. Complete variable domain (other parts from reference TRBV19 and TRBJ1-5): DGGITQSPKYLFRKEGQNVTLSCEQNLNHDAMYWYRQDPGQGLRLIYYSQIVNDFQKGDIAEGYSVSREKKESFPLTVTSAQKNPTAFYLCASSIVGSNQPQHFGDGTRLSIL.